This T cell receptor (beta chain) was sequenced for a study of brain T cells in children with intractable seizures. Points from the study as a whole: Only CDR3 sequence similarity suggested viral specificity, without known HCMV serostatus.

Turning to this clone: The antigen remains undetermined.

Germline V lookup: CDR1 MNHEY, CDR2 SMNVEV (reference sequence). CDR3 length: 16 residues. V dropped 5 bases and J dropped 6; count of bases not matched to a gene: 15. Sequencing was performed with immunoSEQ multiplex PCR; in TCRdb, only in-frame clones are kept and a portion is missing. In the table there are around 44,000 clones, 90% of which are singletons. The chain employs TRBV27 and TRBJ1-2; 7 bases agree with TRBD1. This specimen was peripheral blood, taken at surgery. The clonotype originates from a girl aged 2-15 years with tuberous sclerosis and intractable seizures. The CDR3 spells CASSQGTARKANGYTF. The CDR3 coding sequence is TGTGCCAGCAGTCAAGGGACAGCGAGGAAGGCTAATGGCTACACCTTC.